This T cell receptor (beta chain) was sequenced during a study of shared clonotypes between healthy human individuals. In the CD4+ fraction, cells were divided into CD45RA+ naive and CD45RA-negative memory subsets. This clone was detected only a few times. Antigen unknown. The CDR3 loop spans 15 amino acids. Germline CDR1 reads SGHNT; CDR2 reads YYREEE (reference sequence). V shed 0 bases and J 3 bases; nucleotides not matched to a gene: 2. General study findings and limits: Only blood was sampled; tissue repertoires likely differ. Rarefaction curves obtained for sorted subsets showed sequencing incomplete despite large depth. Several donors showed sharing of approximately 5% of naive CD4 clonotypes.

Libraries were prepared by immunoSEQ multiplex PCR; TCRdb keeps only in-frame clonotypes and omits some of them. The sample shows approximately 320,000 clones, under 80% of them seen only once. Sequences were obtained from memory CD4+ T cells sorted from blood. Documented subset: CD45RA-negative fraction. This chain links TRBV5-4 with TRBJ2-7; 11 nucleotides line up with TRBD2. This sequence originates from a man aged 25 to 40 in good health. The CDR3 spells CASSLGLAGNYEQYF. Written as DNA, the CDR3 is TGTGCCAGCAGCTTGGGACTAGCGGGGAACTACGAGCAGTACTTC.